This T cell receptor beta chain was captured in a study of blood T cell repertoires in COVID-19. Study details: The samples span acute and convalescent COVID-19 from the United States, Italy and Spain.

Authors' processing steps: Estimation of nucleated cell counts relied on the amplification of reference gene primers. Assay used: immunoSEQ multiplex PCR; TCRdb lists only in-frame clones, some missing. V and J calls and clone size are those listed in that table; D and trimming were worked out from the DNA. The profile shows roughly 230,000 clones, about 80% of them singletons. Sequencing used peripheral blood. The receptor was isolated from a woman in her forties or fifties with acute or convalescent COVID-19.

The CDR3 DNA follows: TGTGCCAGCTCACCCAGTGGAGGGCGCGACACCGGGGAGCTGTTTTTT. This codes for CASSPSGGRDTGELFF. This rearrangement joins TRBV18 to TRBJ2-2; D might be TRBD2 (6 bases). There are 16 residues in the CDR3. Germline V gene sequence: CDR1 KGHSH, CDR2 LQKENI. V was shortened by 3 bases and J by 3 bases, with 14 bases between the two germline ends.